The entry below describes one T cell receptor beta chain. This sample is drawn from a study of shared T cell receptors in the human thymus. V was pared by 2 bases and J by 4 bases, with 6 bases between. CDR3 length: 13 amino acids. Germline CDR1 reads LNHNV; CDR2 reads YYDKDF (reference sequence). TCRdb's copy holds only in-frame clones and misses some; the assay was immunoSEQ multiplex PCR. Of roughly 700,000 clones in the sample, roughly 90% are singletons; the top ten hold approximately 0.011%. This same sample was also part of a study on human thymus T cells.

The sample was thymocytes. This sequence originates from a boy younger than two with a congenital heart defect. The rearrangement joins TRBV15 to TRBJ2-4; possible D gene TRBD2, 5 bases. CDR3 in DNA: TGTGCCACCAGCAGACGCGGGAAAAACATTCAGTACTTC. This codes for CATSRRGKNIQYF.